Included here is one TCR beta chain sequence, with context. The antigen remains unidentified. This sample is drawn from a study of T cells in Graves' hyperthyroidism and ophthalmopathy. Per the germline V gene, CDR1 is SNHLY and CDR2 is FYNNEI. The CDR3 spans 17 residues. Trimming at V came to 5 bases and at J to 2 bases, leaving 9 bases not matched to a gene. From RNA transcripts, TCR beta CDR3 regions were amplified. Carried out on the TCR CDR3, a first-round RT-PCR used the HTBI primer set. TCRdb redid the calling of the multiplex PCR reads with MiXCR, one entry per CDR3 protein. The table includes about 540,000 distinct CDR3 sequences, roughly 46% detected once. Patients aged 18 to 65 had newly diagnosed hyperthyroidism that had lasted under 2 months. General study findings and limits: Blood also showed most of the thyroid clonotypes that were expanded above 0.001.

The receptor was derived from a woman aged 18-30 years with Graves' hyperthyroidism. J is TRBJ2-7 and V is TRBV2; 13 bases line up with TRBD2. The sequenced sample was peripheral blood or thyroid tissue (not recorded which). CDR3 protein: CASSKGLAGIGTYEQYF. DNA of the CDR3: TGTGCCAGCAGTAAGGGACTAGCGGGGATTGGGACCTACGAGCAGTACTTC.